The subject of this entry is one T cell receptor beta chain. What it binds is unknown. The length of the CDR3 is 15 residues. CDR1 and CDR2 (germline): SGHAT, FQNNGV. V was pared by 3 bases and J by 7 bases, with 6 bases of the junction left unmatched. These data belong to a study of cytomegalovirus exposure and HLA in healthy donors. Findings and caveats of the study: Common viral pathogens (according to a later analysis) appeared linked to several of the most significant clusters.

Use of 60 Vbeta and 13 Jbeta primers characterized the PCR. Original processing notes: Tens of millions of unique TCR beta chains, 9 million to 11 million shared, were counted in a later analysis. Profiled with immunoSEQ multiplex PCR; TCRdb holds only in-frame clones, not every one. V, J and clone size derive from that table, while D and trimming were established from the DNA sequence. The data hold hundreds of thousands of clones, with about 72% observed a single time. Sequenced: PBMCs. The source is a male donor in good health and CMV-seronegative. This chain connects TRBV11-2 to TRBJ1-5; 10 bases map to TRBD1. The CDR3 reads CASSLGTGEGQPQHF. In nucleotides, the CDR3 is TGTGCCAGCAGCTTGGGGACAGGGGAAGGACAGCCCCAGCATTTT.